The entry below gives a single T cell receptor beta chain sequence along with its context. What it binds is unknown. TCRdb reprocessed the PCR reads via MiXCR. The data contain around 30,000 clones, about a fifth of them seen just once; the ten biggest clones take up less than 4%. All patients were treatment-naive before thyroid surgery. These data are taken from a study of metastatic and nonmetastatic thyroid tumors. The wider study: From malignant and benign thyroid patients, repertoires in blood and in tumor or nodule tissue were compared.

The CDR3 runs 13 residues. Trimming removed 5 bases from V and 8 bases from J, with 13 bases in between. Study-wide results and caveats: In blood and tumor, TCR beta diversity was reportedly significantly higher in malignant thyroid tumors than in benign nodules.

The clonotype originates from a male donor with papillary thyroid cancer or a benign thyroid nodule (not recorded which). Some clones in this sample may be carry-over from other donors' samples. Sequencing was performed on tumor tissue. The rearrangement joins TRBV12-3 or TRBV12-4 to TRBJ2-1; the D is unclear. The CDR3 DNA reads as TGTGCCAGCAGTATGGTGGGAATATATGAGCAGTTCTTC. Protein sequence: CASSMVGIYEQFF.